The 20 T cell receptor beta chains below were found in one sample sequenced in a study of blood T cell repertoires in COVID-19. Libraries were prepared by immunoSEQ multiplex PCR; TCRdb keeps only in-frame clonotypes and omits some of them. The sample lists 200,000 to 250,000 clones; less than 90% were seen once. The sequenced material came from peripheral blood. The source of these receptors is a woman at least 80 years old with active or convalescent COVID-19.

The chain has TRBV18 and TRBJ2-7, with D maybe TRBD2 (5 bases). The CDR3 loop spans 14 amino acids. V gave up 6 bases and J gave up 2 bases, with 14 bases separating them. CDR1 KGHSH and CDR2 LQKENI come from the germline V gene. CDR3 in amino acids: CASSSGGPTYEQYF. DNA of the CDR3: TGTGCCAGCTCCTCCGGAGGCCCGACCTACGAGCAGTACTTC.

This chain uses TRBV27 with TRBJ1-6, with 9 bases aligning to TRBD1. The CDR3 covers 15 residues. Trimming took 11 bases from V and 8 from J; bases not matched to a gene: 13. Germline lookup yields CDR1 MNHEY and CDR2 SMNVEV (reference sequence). The DNA for the CDR3 is TGTGCCGTAGCCCCGGCGGACAGGGGATATTCACCCCTCCACTTT. Translation gives CAVAPADRGYSPLHF.

The chain uses TRBV9 and TRBJ1-5; D remains ambiguous. In germline, CDR1 is SGDLS, CDR2 YYNGEE. This CDR3 spans 17 amino acids. The germline V and J ends were trimmed by 3 bases and 0 bases, with 16 bases remaining between them. CDR3 sequence reads: CASSGAPPDASNQPQHF. In DNA form, the CDR3 reads TGTGCCAGCAGCGGGGCCCCTCCTGACGCTAGCAATCAGCCCCAGCATTTT.

This chain joins TRBV9 and TRBJ2-1, with 13 bases fitting TRBD2. The germline V gene has CDR1 SGDLS and CDR2 YYNGEE. V lost 4 bases and J lost 8; bases outside the gene matches: 6. The CDR3 spans 15 residues. The CDR3 region is CASSPWTSGSDEQFF. CDR3 DNA: TGTGCCAGCAGCCCTTGGACTAGCGGGAGCGATGAGCAGTTCTTC.

This clone came up a few times. J is TRBJ1-1 and V is TRBV16, with 7 positions matching TRBD1. J gave up 0 bases and V 3 bases, and 13 bases lay outside the gene matches. CDR3 length: 18 amino acids. Germline lookup yields CDR1 KGHSY and CDR2 FQNENV. CDR3 in DNA: TGTGCCAGCAGCCAGACGAAGAGACAGGGCGGCATGAACACTGAAGCTTTCTTT. Residues: CASSQTKRQGGMNTEAFF.

Worth noting for this clone: Other DNA sequences in the sample encode the same CDR3. This chain joins TRBV19 and TRBJ2-5; no firm D call. Germline CDR1 LNHDA, CDR2 SQIVND (reference sequence). V lost 3 bases to trimming and J lost 3 bases, with 5 bases between them. The CDR3 runs 12 residues. CDR3: CASSIAEETQYF. For the CDR3, the DNA is TGTGCCAGTAGTATCGCGGAAGAGACCCAGTACTTC.

This clone was picked up one time. The V and J genes are TRBV7-2 and TRBJ2-3, with 11 nucleotides matching TRBD2. The CDR3 extends over 15 amino acids. J gave up 5 bases and V 3 bases, and 4 bases lay outside the gene matches. Germline CDR1 SGHTA, CDR2 FQGNSA. The CDR3 DNA reads TGTGCCAGCAGCTTCGCTAGCGGGGGGATAGATACGCAGTATTTT. This gives the protein CASSFASGGIDTQYF.

Only one count was recorded for this clone. This sequence joins TRBV18 and TRBJ2-1; maybe TRBD1 (6 bases). CDR1 is KGHSH, CDR2 LQKENI, per germline. V was pared by 8 bases and J by 2 bases, with 19 bases between. The CDR3 loop spans 16 amino acids. The CDR3 region is CASTNTDRFPYNEQFF. DNA of the CDR3: TGTGCCAGCACCAATACGGACAGATTTCCCTACAATGAGCAGTTCTTC.

The chain carries TRBV2 and TRBJ1-5; no clear D gene. The CDR3 is made up of 14 amino acids. From germline, CDR1 is SNHLY and CDR2 FYNNEI. The V end lost 4 bases, the J end lost 8 bases, and 15 bases lay between the germline ends. CDR3 in DNA: TGTGCCAGCAGTGTGGACCCTACCGGGAAGCCCCAGCATTTT. Translated, it gives CASSVDPTGKPQHF.

The chain combines TRBV7-2 with TRBJ2-7; no clear D gene. The V end was cut by 2 bases, the J end by 1 base, with 12 bases between. The CDR3 consists of 15 residues. Germline V gene lookup returns CDR1 SGHTA and CDR2 FQGNSA. The CDR3 DNA reads as TGTGCCAGCAGCTTAATGGGTCAGGCATCCTACGAGCAGTACTTC. Amino acid sequence: CASSLMGQASYEQYF.

The gene calls are TRBV28 and TRBJ1-5, with D uncertain. The CDR3 has 14 amino acids. V lost 4 bases and J 5 bases, leaving 12 bases between the germline ends. Germline lookup yields CDR1 MDHEN and CDR2 SYDVKM. The DNA of the CDR3 is TGTGCCAGCAGTTCCTTAGCTGGTGATCAGCCCCAGCATTTT. It codes for CASSSLAGDQPQHF.

This chain connects TRBV7-9 to TRBJ2-3, with D maybe TRBD2 (7 bases). V lost 1 base, J lost 5 bases, and 16 bases lay in between. CDR1 is SEHNR and CDR2 is FQNEAQ in the germline V gene (reference sequence). This CDR3 comprises 16 residues. CDR3 nucleotides: TGTGCCAGCAGCTTAGTAGGGGGAGGGCCGGGAGATACGCAGTATTTT. Its protein is CASSLVGGGPGDTQYF.

V usage is TRBV6-6 and J usage is TRBJ1-5; D may be TRBD1 (5 bases). The germline gives CDR1 MNHNY, CDR2 SVGAGI (reference sequence). The ends were cut back, 6 bases at V and 0 bases at J, with 15 bases in the middle. The CDR3 has 16 residues. CDR3 sequence: CASSRRGSISNQPQHF. The CDR3 nucleotides are TGTGCCAGCAGCCGACGGGGGTCCATTAGCAATCAGCCCCAGCATTTT.

This rearrangement joins TRBV11-1 to TRBJ2-7; TRBD2 might be the D (6 bases). From germline, CDR1 is SGHAT and CDR2 FQDESV (reference sequence). The CDR3 length is 15 residues. The germline V and J ends were trimmed by 9 bases and 2 bases, with 20 bases remaining between them. CDR3 sequence: CASSWLEGVPYEQYF. The CDR3 region has the DNA TGTGCCAGTTCTTGGTTGGAGGGAGTACCCTACGAGCAGTACTTC.

The chain recombines TRBV11-1 with TRBJ2-3, with D possibly being TRBD1 (6 bases). Germline V gene lookup returns CDR1 SGHAT and CDR2 FQDESV (reference sequence). The CDR3 runs to 16 residues. V was pared by 3 bases and J by 5 bases, with 18 bases between. CDR3 nucleotides: TGTGCCAGCAGCTTGTTCAGGGGCCAGATCCGAGATACGCAGTATTTT. Its translation: CASSLFRGQIRDTQYF.

This chain connects TRBV5-1 to TRBJ2-7, with TRBD2 as a possible D gene (6 bases). Trimming left V 6 bases short and J 0 bases short, with 16 bases between. Per the germline V gene, CDR1 is SGHRS and CDR2 is YFSETQ. The CDR3 has 15 amino acids. CDR3 DNA: TGCGCCAGCAAATCCGGGACTTCGTACTCCTACGAGCAGTACTTC. Protein sequence: CASKSGTSYSYEQYF.

The V and J genes are TRBV19 and TRBJ2-2; D uncertain. Germline assignment: CDR1 LNHDA and CDR2 SQIVND (reference sequence). The CDR3 loop spans 15 amino acids. Trimming shortened V by 1 base and J by 5 bases, and 11 bases separated the two germline ends. The CDR3 reads CASSIVSAGTGELFF. Here the CDR3 DNA reads TGTGCCAGTAGTATAGTGTCCGCCGGGACCGGGGAGCTGTTTTTT.

The gene calls are TRBV7-9 and TRBJ1-3; TRBD1 might be the D (5 bases). Germline V gene lookup returns CDR1 SEHNR and CDR2 FQNEAQ (reference sequence). The CDR3 covers 15 residues. V was shortened by 3 bases and J by 0 bases, with 9 bases between the two germline ends. CDR3 DNA sequence: TGTGCCAGCAGCTTTCCACAGGACTCTGGAAACACCATATATTTT. Translation: CASSFPQDSGNTIYF.

The chain combines TRBV3-1 (or the pseudogene TRBV3-2) with TRBJ1-6, with 7 bases matching TRBD1. Germline CDR1 and CDR2: LGHDT and YNNKEL (reference sequence). The CDR3 runs to 14 residues. Germline trimming cut 2 bases from V and 9 bases from J; bases unmatched to any gene: 4. CDR3 nucleotide sequence: TGTGCCAGCAGCCAATTACAGGGGAGTTCACCCCTCCACTTT. Its translation: CASSQLQGSSPLHF.

V usage is TRBV6-2 or TRBV6-3 and J usage is TRBJ2-7; D call uncertain. CDR1 MNHEY and CDR2 SVGEGT come from the germline V gene. V was cut by 0 bases and J by 1 base, with 7 bases left in between. The CDR3 consists of 14 residues. CDR3 sequence: CASSYSLNSYEQYF. CDR3 coding DNA: TGTGCCAGCAGTTACTCGCTAAATTCCTACGAGCAGTACTTC.